The next 14 T cell receptor beta chains were all read from a single sample in a study of T cell responses to AZD1222 COVID-19 vaccine. Sequencing used immunoSEQ multiplex PCR; TCRdb keeps in-frame clones, though not all of them. The sample includes around 120,000 clones, 92% of them seen just once. The source was peripheral blood, collected on day 0 of AZD1222 vaccination. These receptors were collected from an adult in good health.

The gene calls are TRBV11-2 and TRBJ2-5, with TRBD1 matching 8 bases. From germline, CDR1 is SGHAT and CDR2 FQNNGV. The CDR3 covers 12 residues. The ends lost 5 bases at V and 13 bases at J; junction bases unmatched: 9. The CDR3 bases are TGTGCCAGCAGCCCGGACAGGGATCCTCCGTACTTC. Amino acids: CASSPDRDPPYF.

The chain uses TRBV15 and TRBJ1-5; no reliable D call. The CDR3 sequence is 14 residues long. Trimming pared 3 bases from V and 2 bases from J, leaving 8 bases between. Germline values: CDR1 LNHNV, CDR2 YYDKDF (reference sequence). This CDR3 is CATSRGGRNQPQHF. The CDR3 nucleotides are TGTGCCACCAGCAGGGGAGGGCGCAATCAGCCCCAGCATTTT.

The DNA of the CDR3 is TGTGCCTGGAGCCTTCGGGATACGCAGTATTTT. This encodes CAWSLRDTQYF. The rearrangement joins TRBV30 to TRBJ2-3, with D unclear. The CDR3 has 11 residues. Deletions cut 3 bases from V and 6 bases from J, with 7 bases between. The V gene's germline CDR1 is GTSNPN and CDR2 SVGIG (reference sequence). The full variable domain, its missing parts supplied by reference TRBV30 and TRBJ2-3, is SQTIHQWPATLVQPVGSPLSLECTVEGTSNPNLYWYRQAAGRGLQLLFYSVGIGQISSEVPQNLSASRPQDRQFILSSKKLLLSDSGFYLCAWSLRDTQYFGPGTRLTVL.

The chain carries TRBV24-1 and TRBJ2-3; D unclear. The V end was cut by 7 bases, the J end by 0 bases, with 4 bases between. The CDR3 totals 12 residues. Germline V gene data show CDR1 as KGHDR and CDR2 as SFDVKD. As DNA, the CDR3 is TGTGCCACCAGCGGGAGCACAGATACGCAGTATTTT. Residues: CATSGSTDTQYF.

The chain recombines TRBV15 with TRBJ1-5; weak D call: TRBD1 (5 bases). The V end lost 0 bases, the J end lost 0 bases, and 21 bases lay between the germline ends. The CDR3 loop spans 20 amino acids. CDR1 and CDR2 (germline): LNHNV, YYDKDF (reference sequence). CDR3 sequence (DNA): TGTGCCACCAGCAGAGATAGGGGCATGCGCGAGGGTAATAGCAATCAGCCCCAGCATTTT. Residues: CATSRDRGMREGNSNQPQHF.

As regards this clone: This sample also contains other DNA sequences that code for the same CDR3. This sequence joins TRBV30 and TRBJ2-7; D uncertain. This CDR3 region has 11 residues. Germline V CDR1 and CDR2: GTSNPN, SVGIG (reference sequence). V shed 0 bases and J shed 5 bases, with 5 bases lying between them. This CDR3 is CAWSVGNEQYF. The CDR3 coding sequence is TGTGCCTGGAGTGTTGGAAACGAGCAGTACTTC.

The chain uses TRBV3-1 (or the pseudogene TRBV3-2) and TRBJ1-6; tentative D call: TRBD1 (5 bases). Germline V CDR1 and CDR2: LGHDT, YNNKEL (reference sequence). The CDR3 loop spans 15 amino acids. The V end was cut by 3 bases, the J end by 3 bases, with 9 bases between. The CDR3 spells CASSHGAYYNSPLHF. CDR3 nucleotide sequence: TGTGCCAGCAGCCACGGGGCCTACTATAATTCACCCCTCCACTTT.

The chain uses TRBV10-3 and TRBJ1-4; possibly TRBD1 for D (6 bases). The CDR3 runs to 15 residues. V dropped 0 bases and J dropped 7 bases, with 12 bases sitting between them. Germline V lookup: CDR1 ENHRY, CDR2 SYGVKD. The CDR3 loop reads CAISESSGVGEKLFF. In DNA form, the CDR3 reads TGTGCCATCAGTGAGTCGTCAGGGGTAGGTGAAAAACTGTTTTTT.

The rearrangement uses TRBV7-6 and TRBJ2-1, with 10 bases that match TRBD2. J lost 7 bases, V lost 5 bases, and 11 bases had no gene match. This CDR3 has 16 amino acids. Germline assignment: CDR1 SGHVS and CDR2 FNYEAQ. In nucleotides, the CDR3 is TGTGCCAGCAGCCCAACATGGGGTAGCGGGAGGAATGAGCAGTTCTTC. Protein sequence: CASSPTWGSGRNEQFF.

V and J are TRBV28 and TRBJ2-5, with D possibly TRBD2 on 5 matching bases. The CDR3 spans 16 residues. Trimming left V 5 bases short and J 1 base short, with 17 bases between. Germline CDR1 MDHEN, CDR2 SYDVKM. CDR3 bases: TGTGCCAGCAGTCTAGGGAACGCCCGGGGCCAAGAGACCCAGTACTTC. Translating gives CASSLGNARGQETQYF.

The chain has TRBV7-8 and TRBJ2-3, with 9 bases identical to TRBD2. The junction had 8 bases not matched to a gene; V was cut back by 1 base and J by 6 bases. Germline V lookup: CDR1 SGHVS, CDR2 FQNEAQ. This CDR3 is 16 amino acids long. The CDR3 region is CASSLVGGGAGDTQYF. CDR3 coding DNA: TGTGCCAGCAGCTTAGTGGGCGGGGGGGCAGGTGATACGCAGTATTTT.

The chain has TRBV7-6 and TRBJ2-5, with D unclear. The germline gives CDR1 SGHVS, CDR2 FNYEAQ. The V end was cut by 6 bases, the J end by 6 bases, with 8 bases between. This CDR3 comprises 11 residues. CDR3 DNA: TGTGCCAGCAGTACCGAAAAGACCCAGTACTTC. It is translated as CASSTEKTQYF.

This clone occurred a few times. V gene TRBV5-1 combines with J gene TRBJ1-2; 9 bases agree with TRBD1. Germline lookup yields CDR1 SGHRS and CDR2 YFSETQ. J was trimmed by 0 bases and V by 3 bases; bases with no gene match: 15. The CDR3 sequence is 19 residues long. DNA of the CDR3: TGCGCCAGCAGCTCCGGTTGGGGACAGGGACGGAACTCTAACTATGGCTACACCTTC. Translating gives CASSSGWGQGRNSNYGYTF.

This clone was picked up a small number of times. CDR3 region: CASSQGWADYNSPLHF. In nucleotides, the CDR3 is TGCGCCAGCAGTCAGGGTTGGGCAGATTATAATTCACCCCTCCACTTT. V gene TRBV23-1 combines with J gene TRBJ1-6; no reliable D call. TRBV23-1 is classed as an ORF, of uncertain function. Trimming stripped 3 bases from V and 4 bases from J, with 13 bases between. CDR3 length: 16 residues.